The 17 T cell receptor beta chains below all came from one sample that was sequenced in a study of T cells after yellow fever vaccination. TCRdb recomputed calls from the 5' RACE reads with MiXCR, one row per CDR3 protein. Of approximately 510,000 distinct CDR3 sequences detected, about a fifth appear once; the ten largest clones hold about 16%. This specimen consisted of PBMCs, obtained approximately 20 days after the first yellow fever vaccination. The receptors were gathered from a man between 18 and 35 years old who received the YFV17D yellow fever vaccine.

The chain has TRBV6-1 and TRBJ2-3; D unresolved. V gave up 6 bases and J gave up 2 bases, with 12 bases separating them. The CDR3 is 14 amino acids. Germline V gene data show CDR1 as MNHNS and CDR2 as SASEGT. CDR3 sequence reads: CASRDPTPTDTQYF. The CDR3 DNA follows: TGTGCCAGCAGGGACCCCACCCCCACAGATACGCAGTATTTT.

This chain links TRBV19 with TRBJ2-2, with 10 bases lining up with TRBD2. V dropped 3 bases and J dropped 4; count of bases not matched to a gene: 2. This CDR3 region has 15 residues. The germline gives CDR1 LNHDA, CDR2 SQIVND (reference sequence). The CDR3 DNA reads as TGTGCCAGTAGTATTTGGACTAGCGGCACCGGGGAGCTGTTTTTT. It is translated as CASSIWTSGTGELFF.

This clonotype was counted at least ten times. This chain links TRBV7-2 with TRBJ2-2; unclear D gene. The CDR3 is 13 amino acids. Trimming removed 6 bases from V and 5 bases from J, with 10 bases in between. Germline loops: CDR1 SGHTA, CDR2 FQGNSA. CDR3 coding DNA: TGTGCCAGCAGGCAGGAAGGTACCGGGGAGCTGTTTTTT. This sequence encodes CASRQEGTGELFF. Using reference TRBV7-2 and TRBJ2-2 for the parts outside the CDR3, the full variable domain is GAGVSQSPSNKVTEKGKDVELRCDPISGHTALYWYRQSLGQGLEFLIYFQGNSAPDKSGLPSDRFSAERTGGSVSTLTIQRTQQEDSAVYLCASRQEGTGELFFGEGSRLTVL.

The chain couples TRBV6-2 or TRBV6-3 to TRBJ2-2; no clear D. V lost 2 bases, J lost 3 bases, and 7 bases lay in between. This CDR3 comprises 14 residues. The germline V gene has CDR1 MNHEY and CDR2 SVGEGT. CDR3 in DNA: TGTGCCAGCAGTTACGCGCAGTACACCGGGGAGCTGTTTTTT. Translation gives CASSYAQYTGELFF.

This chain links TRBV27 with TRBJ2-3, with 8 bases aligning to TRBD2. Looked up from germline, CDR1 is MNHEY and CDR2 is SMNVEV (reference sequence). The CDR3 sequence is 15 residues long. J was trimmed by 3 bases and V by 7 bases; bases with no gene match: 9. CDR3 DNA sequence: TGTGCCAGCAACTACGGGGGGGCCGGAACAGATACGCAGTATTTT. Its translation is CASNYGGAGTDTQYF.

This clonotype was picked up a small number of times. This rearrangement joins TRBV11-1 to TRBJ1-5; 7 positions agree with TRBD1. The length of the CDR3 is 14 residues. The V segment lost 5 bases and the J segment 2 bases; nucleotides outside the gene matches: 3. The germline CDR1 and CDR2 sequences are SGHAT and FQDESV (reference sequence). The CDR3 coding sequence is TGTGCCAGCAGCCAGGGGGGTCGCAATCAGCCCCAGCATTTT. Encoded protein: CASSQGGRNQPQHF.

The J gene is TRBJ1-2, the V gene TRBV7-2; D perhaps matches TRBD1 (5 bases). The CDR3 is 15 residues long. V lost 4 bases and J 6 bases, leaving 18 bases between the germline ends. Germline CDR1 reads SGHTA; CDR2 reads FQGNSA. CDR3 DNA: TGTGCCAGCAGCTCCTGGAAACAGGTTACCGATGGCTACACCTTC. Residues: CASSSWKQVTDGYTF.

The rearrangement uses TRBV15 and TRBJ2-1; D is unclear. V gave up 0 bases and J gave up 2 bases, with 8 bases separating them. Germline values: CDR1 LNHNV, CDR2 YYDKDF (reference sequence). CDR3 length: 15 amino acids. The CDR3 DNA reads as TGTGCCACCAGCAGAGATGGTCCGACCTACAATGAGCAGTTCTTC. This sequence encodes CATSRDGPTYNEQFF.

The chain carries TRBV4-3 and TRBJ1-5; D perhaps matches TRBD1 (5 bases). V lost 0 bases, J lost 10 bases, and 25 bases lay in between. In germline, CDR1 is LGHNA, CDR2 YSLEER. The CDR3 extends over 18 amino acids. The CDR3 region is CASSQDPIRFGGIPPQHF. For the CDR3, the DNA is TGCGCCAGCAGCCAAGATCCTATTCGTTTCGGGGGGATTCCTCCCCAGCATTTT.

The sample holds a few counts of this clonotype. The gene calls are TRBV5-1 and TRBJ1-3, with D possibly being TRBD1 (6 bases). The CDR3 covers 14 residues. CDR1 and CDR2 (germline): SGHRS, YFSETQ. The V end lost 5 bases, the J end lost 0 bases, and 9 bases lay between the germline ends. The CDR3 DNA is TGCGCCAGCAGGACAGGCACCTCTGGAAACACCATATATTTT. Its translation: CASRTGTSGNTIYF.

The chain joins TRBV9 to TRBJ2-1, with 10 bases identical to TRBD2. CDR3 length: 16 residues. Trimming at V came to 1 base and at J to 4 bases, leaving 5 bases not matched to a gene. From germline, CDR1 is SGDLS and CDR2 YYNGEE. In DNA, the CDR3 is TGTGCCAGCAGCGTATCCGGGACTAGCGTTTACAATGAGCAGTTCTTC. Encoded protein: CASSVSGTSVYNEQFF.

The chain couples TRBV5-1 to TRBJ2-3, with D possibly called TRBD1 or TRBD2 (5 bases each). The V gene's germline CDR1 is SGHRS and CDR2 YFSETQ. V was cut by 0 bases and J by 5 bases, with 10 bases left in between. The CDR3 contains 14 residues. The CDR3 sequence is CASSLAGPVDTQYF. Written as DNA, the CDR3 is TGCGCCAGCAGCTTGGCGGGACCGGTAGATACGCAGTATTTT.

V is TRBV7-9 and J is TRBJ2-1; D is perhaps TRBD2 (5 bases). Germline CDR1 reads SEHNR; CDR2 reads FQNEAQ (reference sequence). The V gene lost 0 bases and the J gene lost 8 bases, with 14 bases spanning the gap. CDR3 size: 15 residues. The CDR3 coding sequence is TGTGCCAGCAGCTTAGCGGGAAGAGGGCGTTATGAGCAGTTCTTC. It specifies CASSLAGRGRYEQFF.

This clonotype has only a few counts. The chain uses TRBV5-1 and TRBJ2-1; TRBD1 matches 9 bases. CDR1 and CDR2 (germline): SGHRS, YFSETQ. This CDR3 has 14 residues. Unmatched junction bases numbered 6, after V lost 3 bases and J lost 8 bases. CDR3 sequence: CASSSGQGPDEQFF. The CDR3 region has the DNA TGCGCCAGCAGCTCGGGACAGGGTCCGGATGAGCAGTTCTTC.

This clonotype was recorded a few times. The chain has TRBV9 and TRBJ1-2; D is ambiguous. Germline-derived CDR1 and CDR2 are SGDLS and YYNGEE. CDR3 length: 13 amino acids. With 3 bases removed from V and 0 bases from J, the gap between germline ends came to 6 bases. The CDR3 reads CASSGGANYGYTF. The CDR3 nucleotides read TGTGCCAGCAGCGGAGGTGCTAACTATGGCTACACCTTC.

This clonotype has more than one count but fewer than ten. This chain connects TRBV14 to TRBJ1-1; no firm D call. CDR1 is SGHDN, CDR2 FVKESK, per germline. The CDR3 extends over 14 amino acids. The V and J ends lost 5 bases and 3 bases respectively, with 13 bases between them. The DNA for the CDR3 is TGTGCCAGCAGCAGTCGTTGGGTGTACACTGAAGCTTTCTTT. The encoded protein is CASSSRWVYTEAFF.

The rearrangement joins TRBV11-2 to TRBJ2-1; a possible D gene is TRBD1 (6 bases). V was cut by 4 bases and J by 12 bases, with 25 bases left in between. The CDR3 covers 16 residues. The germline CDR1 and CDR2 sequences are SGHAT and FQNNGV. The CDR3 DNA is TGTGCCAGCAGCTCGGCCGGGACATCAACCGGTCGGGGGCAGTTCTTC. Amino acids: CASSSAGTSTGRGQFF.